This T cell receptor beta chain stems from a study of T cell changes during pregnancy in multiple sclerosis. This clone was recorded once. J lost 4 bases, V lost 5 bases, and 7 bases had no gene match. The germline CDR1 and CDR2 sequences are SGHTA and FQGNSA. The CDR3 has 15 residues. Profiling relied on immunoSEQ multiplex PCR, and the TCRdb table lists in-frame clones only, not all of them. The sample holds 45,000 to 65,000 clones, about nine tenths seen once. The chain has TRBV7-2 and TRBJ2-7, with TRBD1 matching over 11 bases. The material was CD4+ T cells from peripheral blood mononuclear cells, obtained in the second trimester of pregnancy. This clonotype originated in a female donor with multiple sclerosis, enrolled in a pregnancy study. CDR3 sequence (DNA): TGTGCCAGCAGCGTTAGGGGACAGGGGGGATACGAGCAGTACTTC. Its protein is CASSVRGQGGYEQYF.